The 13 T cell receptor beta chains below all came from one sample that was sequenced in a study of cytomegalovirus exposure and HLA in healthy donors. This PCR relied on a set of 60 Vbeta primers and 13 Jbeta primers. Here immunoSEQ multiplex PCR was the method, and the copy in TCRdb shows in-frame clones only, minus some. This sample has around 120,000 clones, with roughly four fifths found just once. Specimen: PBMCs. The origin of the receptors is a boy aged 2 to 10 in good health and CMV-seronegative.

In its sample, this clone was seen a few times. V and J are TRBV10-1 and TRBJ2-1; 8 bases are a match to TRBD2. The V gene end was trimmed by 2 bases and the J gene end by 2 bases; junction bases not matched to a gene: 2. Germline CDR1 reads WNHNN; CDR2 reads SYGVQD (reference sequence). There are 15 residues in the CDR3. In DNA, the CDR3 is TGCGCCAGCAGTGAGAAAGCGGGGGCCTACAATGAGCAGTTCTTC. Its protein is CASSEKAGAYNEQFF.

Here the CDR3 DNA reads TGTGCCAGTACCCTCCCTCCTACGCAGTATTTT. The encoded protein is CASTLPPTQYF. This chain joins TRBV19 and TRBJ2-3; D uncertain. Trimming cost V 7 bases and J 8 bases, with 10 bases left between them. Germline V gene lookup returns CDR1 LNHDA and CDR2 SQIVND (reference sequence). The CDR3 runs 11 residues.

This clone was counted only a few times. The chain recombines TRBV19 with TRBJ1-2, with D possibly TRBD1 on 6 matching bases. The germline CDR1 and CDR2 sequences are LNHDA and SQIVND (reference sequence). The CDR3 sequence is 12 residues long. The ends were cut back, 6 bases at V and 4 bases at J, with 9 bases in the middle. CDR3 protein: CASRTGGYGYTF. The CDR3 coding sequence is TGTGCCAGTAGGACAGGTGGCTATGGCTACACCTTC. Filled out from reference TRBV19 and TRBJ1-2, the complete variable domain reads DGGITQSPKYLFRKEGQNVTLSCEQNLNHDAMYWYRQDPGQGLRLIYYSQIVNDFQKGDIAEGYSVSREKKESFPLTVTSAQKNPTAFYLCASRTGGYGYTFGSGTRLTVV.

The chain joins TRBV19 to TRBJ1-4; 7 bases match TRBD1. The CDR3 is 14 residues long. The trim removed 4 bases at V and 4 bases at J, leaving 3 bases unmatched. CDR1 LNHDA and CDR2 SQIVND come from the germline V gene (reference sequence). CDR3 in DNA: TGTGCCAGTAGTACGGGACAGTTTAATGAAAAACTGTTTTTT. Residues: CASSTGQFNEKLFF.

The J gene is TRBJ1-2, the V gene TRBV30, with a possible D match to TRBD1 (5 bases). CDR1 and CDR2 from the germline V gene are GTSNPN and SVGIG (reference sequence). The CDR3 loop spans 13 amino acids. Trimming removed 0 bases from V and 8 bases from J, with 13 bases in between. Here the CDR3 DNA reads TGTGCCTGGAGTGTCCCCAGGGTTAGAGGCTACACCTTC. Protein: CAWSVPRVRGYTF.

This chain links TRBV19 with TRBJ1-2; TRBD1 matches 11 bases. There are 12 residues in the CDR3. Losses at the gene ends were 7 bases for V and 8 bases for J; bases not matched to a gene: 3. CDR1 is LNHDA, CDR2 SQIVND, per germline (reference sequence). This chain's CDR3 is CASKDRGHGYTF. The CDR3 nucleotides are TGTGCCAGTAAGGACAGGGGGCACGGCTACACCTTC.

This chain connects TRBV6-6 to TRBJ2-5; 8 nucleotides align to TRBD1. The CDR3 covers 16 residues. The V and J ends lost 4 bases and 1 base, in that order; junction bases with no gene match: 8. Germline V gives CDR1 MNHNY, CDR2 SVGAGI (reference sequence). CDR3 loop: CASSSPHDRGQETQYF. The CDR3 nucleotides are TGTGCCAGCAGTTCCCCCCACGACAGGGGCCAAGAGACCCAGTACTTC.

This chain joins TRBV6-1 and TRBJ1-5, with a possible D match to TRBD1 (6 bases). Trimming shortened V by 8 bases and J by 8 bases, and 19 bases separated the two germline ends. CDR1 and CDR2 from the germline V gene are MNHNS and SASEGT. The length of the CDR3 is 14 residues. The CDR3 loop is CASLAGAREKPQHF. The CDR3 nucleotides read TGTGCCAGCTTGGCGGGGGCGCGTGAGAAGCCCCAGCATTTT.

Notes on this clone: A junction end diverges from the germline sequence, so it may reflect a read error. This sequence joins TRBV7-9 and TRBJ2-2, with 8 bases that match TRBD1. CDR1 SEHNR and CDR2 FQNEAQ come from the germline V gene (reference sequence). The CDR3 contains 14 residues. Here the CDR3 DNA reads TGTTCCAGCAGCTGGTTACAGGGGGCCGGGGAGCTGTTTTTT. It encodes CSSSWLQGAGELFF.

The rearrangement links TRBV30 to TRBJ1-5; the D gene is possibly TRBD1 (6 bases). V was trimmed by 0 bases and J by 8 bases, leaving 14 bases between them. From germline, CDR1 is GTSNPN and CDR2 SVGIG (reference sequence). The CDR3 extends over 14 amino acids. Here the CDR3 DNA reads TGTGCCTGGAGTGTAGGGGGGGGTTCGAAGCCCCAGCATTTT. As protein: CAWSVGGGSKPQHF.

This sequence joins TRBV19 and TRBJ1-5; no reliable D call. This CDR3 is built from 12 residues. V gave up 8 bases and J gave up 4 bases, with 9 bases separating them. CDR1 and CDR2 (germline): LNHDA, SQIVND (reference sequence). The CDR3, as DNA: TGTGCCAGTCGTCAACTTAATCAGCCCCAGCATTTT. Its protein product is CASRQLNQPQHF.

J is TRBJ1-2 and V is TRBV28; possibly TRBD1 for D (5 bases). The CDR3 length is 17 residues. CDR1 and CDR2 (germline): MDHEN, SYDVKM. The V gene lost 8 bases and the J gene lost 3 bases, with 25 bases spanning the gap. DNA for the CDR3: TGTGCCAGCGCTTCTAGTAAGGGGTCCAACTTAGACTATGGCTACACCTTC. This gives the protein CASASSKGSNLDYGYTF.

CDR3 sequence (DNA): TGTGCCAGCAGTAGATCGAAGAGTGATACGCAGTATTTT. Translating gives CASSRSKSDTQYF. The V and J genes are TRBV6-5 and TRBJ2-3; D remains ambiguous. The CDR3 is 13 amino acids. Germline V gene lookup returns CDR1 MNHEY and CDR2 SVGAGI. Between the trimmed V and J ends, which lost 5 bases and 6 bases, there was a span of 12 bases.